This T cell receptor (beta chain) originates from a study of Ad26.COV2.S vaccination and SARS-CoV-2 variants. General observations from the study: The study found higher spike-specific TCR breadth in vaccine than placebo recipients.

Treatment: roughly 18 received Ad26.COV2.S at low or high dose, single or two shots; 5 received placebo; per-sample allocation not given. At day 63 after the first vaccine or placebo injection, samples were drawn. Wuhan-strain SARS-CoV-2 spike was expressed by the Ad26 vector that made up the vaccine. For this clone: Its antigen remains unidentified.

V lost 0 bases to trimming and J lost 3 bases, with 14 bases between them. The CDR3 sequence is 16 residues long. Germline lookup yields CDR1 GTSNPN and CDR2 SVGIG (reference sequence). Method: immunoSEQ multiplex PCR; TCRdb's copy keeps in-frame clones and lacks some. The profile shows roughly 700,000 clones, around 90% of them singletons. This TCR came from a person between 18 and 60 years old who received the Ad26.COV2.S COVID-19 vaccine or a placebo. The chain joins TRBV30 to TRBJ1-4; no reliable D call. The material was peripheral blood, obtained in a trial of Ad26.COV2.S vaccine versus placebo. The chain's CDR3 is CAWSVRSGLSNEKLFF. The CDR3 coding sequence is TGTGCCTGGAGTGTACGATCGGGTCTGTCTAATGAAAAACTGTTTTTT.